The entry below gives a single T cell receptor (beta chain) sequence along with its context. Profiling relied on immunoSEQ multiplex PCR, and the TCRdb table lists in-frame clones only, not all of them. The sample consists of around 120,000 clones, around 90% of them appearing once. This entry belongs to a study of control samples from healthy donors and cancer patients. Germline V gene lookup returns CDR1 SGHAT and CDR2 FQNNGV. The CDR3 consists of 15 residues. Trimming removed 1 base from V and 4 bases from J, with 13 bases in between. This rearrangement joins TRBV11-2 to TRBJ1-1; the D gene is possibly TRBD1 (5 bases). The TCR was taken from a man between 35 and 55 years old in good health. The sequencing sample was made of blood. DNA of the CDR3: TGTGCCAGCAGCTTAGGTACCGGGGGGAGCACTGAAGCTTTCTTT. It encodes CASSLGTGGSTEAFF.